This T cell receptor beta chain was profiled in a study of circulating and synovial CD4+ cells in juvenile arthritis. The study's findings and limits: Circulating pathogenic-like lymphocytes shared a substantially higher fraction of CDR3 sequences with synovium than bulk blood.

Donors were patients with active juvenile idiopathic arthritis. With 3 bases clipped from V and 5 bases from J, the junction kept 3 bases outside the gene matches. This CDR3 has 14 amino acids. The germline gives CDR1 MNHEY, CDR2 SVGAGI. The assay was immunoSEQ multiplex PCR, and TCRdb's table has in-frame clones only and misses some. Of some 15,000 clones listed, under 95% are singletons. This clone has just one count. Its specificity is unknown. The sample was CD4+ T cells from blood. This clonotype was obtained from a human donor with juvenile idiopathic arthritis. This rearrangement joins TRBV6-5 to TRBJ1-5, with TRBD1 matching 8 bases. The CDR3 coding sequence is TGTGCCAGCAGTTATGGGACAGGCCATCAGCCCCAGCATTTT. This gives the protein CASSYGTGHQPQHF.